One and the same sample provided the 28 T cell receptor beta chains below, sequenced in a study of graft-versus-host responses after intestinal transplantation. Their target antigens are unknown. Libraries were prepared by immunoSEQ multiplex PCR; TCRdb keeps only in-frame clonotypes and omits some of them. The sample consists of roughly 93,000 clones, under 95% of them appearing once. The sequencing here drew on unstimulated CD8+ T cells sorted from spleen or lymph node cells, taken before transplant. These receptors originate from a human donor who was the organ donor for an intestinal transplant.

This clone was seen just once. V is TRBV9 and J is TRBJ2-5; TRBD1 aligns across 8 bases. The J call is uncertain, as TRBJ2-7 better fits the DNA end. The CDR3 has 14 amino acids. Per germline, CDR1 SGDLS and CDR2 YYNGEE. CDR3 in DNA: TGTGCCAGCAGCGTAGGCGACAGGGGTTACGAGCAGTACTTC. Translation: CASSVGDRGYEQYF.

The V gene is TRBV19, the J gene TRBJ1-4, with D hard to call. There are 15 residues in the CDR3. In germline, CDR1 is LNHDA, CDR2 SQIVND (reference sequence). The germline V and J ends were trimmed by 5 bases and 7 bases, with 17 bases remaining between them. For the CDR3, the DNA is TGTGCCAGTAGTTTCGCCGGGATCTTAGGTGAAAAACTGTTTTTT. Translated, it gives CASSFAGILGEKLFF.

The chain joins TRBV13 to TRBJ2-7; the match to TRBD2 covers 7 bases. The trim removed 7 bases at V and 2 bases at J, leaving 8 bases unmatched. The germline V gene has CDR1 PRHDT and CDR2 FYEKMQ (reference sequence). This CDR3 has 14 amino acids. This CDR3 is CASTPGAGAYEQYF. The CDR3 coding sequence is TGTGCCAGCACCCCTGGGGCGGGAGCCTACGAGCAGTACTTC.

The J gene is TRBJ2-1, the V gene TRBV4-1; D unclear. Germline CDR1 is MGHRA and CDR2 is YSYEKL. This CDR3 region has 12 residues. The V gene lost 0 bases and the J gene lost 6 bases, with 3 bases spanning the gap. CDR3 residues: CASSQDSNEQFF. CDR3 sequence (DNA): TGCGCCAGCAGCCAAGATAGCAATGAGCAGTTCTTC.

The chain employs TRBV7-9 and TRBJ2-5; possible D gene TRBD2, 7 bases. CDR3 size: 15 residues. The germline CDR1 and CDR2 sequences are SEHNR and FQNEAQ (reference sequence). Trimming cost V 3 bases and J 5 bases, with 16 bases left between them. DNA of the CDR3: TGTGCCAGCAGCTTCTATACCGGGGGGCGGGAGACCCAGTACTTC. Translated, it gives CASSFYTGGRETQYF.

The CDR3 loop is CASSLESGSGNTIYF. The CDR3 region has the DNA TGTGCCAGCAGCTTAGAGTCAGGGTCAGGAAACACCATATATTTT. The chain has TRBV7-2 and TRBJ1-3; possibly TRBD1 for D (5 bases). This CDR3 comprises 15 residues. The V gene lost 1 base and the J gene lost 4 bases, with 11 bases spanning the gap. Germline loops: CDR1 SGHTA, CDR2 FQGNSA.

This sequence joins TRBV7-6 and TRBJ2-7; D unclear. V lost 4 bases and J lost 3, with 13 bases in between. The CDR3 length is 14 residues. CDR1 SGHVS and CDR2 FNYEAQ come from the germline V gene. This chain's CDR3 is CASSSTPSNYEQYF. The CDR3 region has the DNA TGTGCCAGCAGCTCCACTCCAAGTAACTACGAGCAGTACTTC. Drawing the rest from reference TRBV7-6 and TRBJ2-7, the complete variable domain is GAGVSQSPRYKVTKRGQDVALRCDPISGHVSLYWYRQALGQGPEFLTYFNYEAQQDKSGLPNDRFSAERPEGSISTLTIQRTEQRDSAMYRCASSSTPSNYEQYFGPGTRLTVT.

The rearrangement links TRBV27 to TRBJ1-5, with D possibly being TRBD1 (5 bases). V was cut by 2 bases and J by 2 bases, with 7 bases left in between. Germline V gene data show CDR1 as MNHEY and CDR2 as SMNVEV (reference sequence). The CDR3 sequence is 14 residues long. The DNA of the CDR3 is TGTGCCAGCAGTTTAGGAGGGGGCAATCAGCCCCAGCATTTT. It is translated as CASSLGGGNQPQHF.

CDR3 DNA: TGCGCCAGCGGGAGCTCTAGAAGCACCGGGGAGCTGTTTTTT. Protein sequence: CASGSSRSTGELFF. The rearrangement links TRBV5-1 to TRBJ2-2; D possibly corresponds to TRBD2 (5 bases). The germline V gene encodes CDR1 SGHRS and CDR2 YFSETQ. The CDR3 has 14 residues. Trimming took 7 bases from V and 4 from J, leaving 14 bases between them.

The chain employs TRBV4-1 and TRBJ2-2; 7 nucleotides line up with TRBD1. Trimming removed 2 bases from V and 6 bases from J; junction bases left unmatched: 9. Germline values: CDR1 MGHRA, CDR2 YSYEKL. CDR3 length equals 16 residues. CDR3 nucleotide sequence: TGCGCCAGCAGCCAAAGTCAGGGGGACGTCGCCGGGGAGCTGTTTTTT. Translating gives CASSQSQGDVAGELFF.

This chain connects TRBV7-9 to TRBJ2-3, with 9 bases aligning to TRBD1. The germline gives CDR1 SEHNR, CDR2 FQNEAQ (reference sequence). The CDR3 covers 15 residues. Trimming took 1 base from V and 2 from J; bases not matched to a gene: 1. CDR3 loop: CASSLGQGVTDTQYF. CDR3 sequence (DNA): TGTGCCAGCAGCTTAGGACAGGGGGTCACAGATACGCAGTATTTT.

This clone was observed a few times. The CDR3 loop is CASSTDGTGGWNTEAFF. Written as DNA, the CDR3 is TGTGCCAGTAGTACAGACGGGACAGGGGGATGGAACACTGAAGCTTTCTTT. The rearrangement joins TRBV19 to TRBJ1-1; 11 bases align to TRBD1. Per the germline V gene, CDR1 is LNHDA and CDR2 is SQIVND (reference sequence). CDR3 length: 17 amino acids. V lost 4 bases to trimming and J lost 1 base; unmatched junction nucleotides: 8. Full variable domain (rest looked up from reference TRBV19 and TRBJ1-1): DGGITQSPKYLFRKEGQNVTLSCEQNLNHDAMYWYRQDPGQGLRLIYYSQIVNDFQKGDIAEGYSVSREKKESFPLTVTSAQKNPTAFYLCASSTDGTGGWNTEAFFGQGTRLTVV.

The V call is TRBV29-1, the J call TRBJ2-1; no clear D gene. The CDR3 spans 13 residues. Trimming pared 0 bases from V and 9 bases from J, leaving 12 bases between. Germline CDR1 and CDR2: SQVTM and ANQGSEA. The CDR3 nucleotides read TGCAGCGTTGAAGATCCTAGGTCGGGTGAGCAGTTCTTC. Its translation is CSVEDPRSGEQFF.

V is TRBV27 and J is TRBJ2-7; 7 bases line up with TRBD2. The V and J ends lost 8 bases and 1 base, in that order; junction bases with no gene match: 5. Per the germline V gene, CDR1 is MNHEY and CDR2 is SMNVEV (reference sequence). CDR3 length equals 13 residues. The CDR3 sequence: CASSGGGSYEQYF. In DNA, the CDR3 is TGTGCCAGCTCTGGGGGGGGGTCCTACGAGCAGTACTTC.

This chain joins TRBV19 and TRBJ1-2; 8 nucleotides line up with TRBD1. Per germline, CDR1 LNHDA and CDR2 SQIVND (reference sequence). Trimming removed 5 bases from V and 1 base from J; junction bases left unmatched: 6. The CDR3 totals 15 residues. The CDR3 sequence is CASSPADRDNYGYTF. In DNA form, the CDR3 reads TGTGCCAGTAGTCCCGCGGACAGGGATAACTATGGCTACACCTTC.

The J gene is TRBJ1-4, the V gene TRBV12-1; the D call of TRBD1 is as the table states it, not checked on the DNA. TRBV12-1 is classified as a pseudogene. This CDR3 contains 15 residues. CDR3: CASSKYKDRGEKLFF. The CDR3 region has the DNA TGTGCCAGCAGCAAATACAAGGACAGGGGTGAAAAACTGTTTTTT.

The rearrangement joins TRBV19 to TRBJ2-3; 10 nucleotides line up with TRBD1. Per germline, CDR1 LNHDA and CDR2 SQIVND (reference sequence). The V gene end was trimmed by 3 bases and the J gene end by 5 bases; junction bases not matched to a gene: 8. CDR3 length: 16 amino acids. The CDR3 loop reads CASSIGTGEELDTQYF. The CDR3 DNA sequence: TGTGCCAGTAGTATTGGGACAGGGGAAGAATTAGATACGCAGTATTTT. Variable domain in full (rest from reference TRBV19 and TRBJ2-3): DGGITQSPKYLFRKEGQNVTLSCEQNLNHDAMYWYRQDPGQGLRLIYYSQIVNDFQKGDIAEGYSVSREKKESFPLTVTSAQKNPTAFYLCASSIGTGEELDTQYFGPGTRLTVL.

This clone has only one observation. CDR3 coding DNA: TGTGCCAGCAACCCGAGAGGGATGAACACTGAAGCTTTCTTT. Its protein product is CASNPRGMNTEAFF. The gene calls are TRBV7-9 and TRBJ1-1; the D is unclear. The germline V and J ends were trimmed by 7 bases and 0 bases, with 12 bases remaining between them. The CDR3 is made up of 14 amino acids. Germline V gives CDR1 SEHNR, CDR2 FQNEAQ (reference sequence).

CDR3 coding DNA: TGTGCCAGCAGCTTATCACCGGGGGGGAACTACGAGCAGTACTTC. Translated, it gives CASSLSPGGNYEQYF. The chain has TRBV7-6 and TRBJ2-7; 8 nucleotides match TRBD2. Germline V lookup: CDR1 SGHVS, CDR2 FNYEAQ. J was trimmed by 3 bases and V by 2 bases; bases with no gene match: 6. The CDR3 consists of 15 residues.

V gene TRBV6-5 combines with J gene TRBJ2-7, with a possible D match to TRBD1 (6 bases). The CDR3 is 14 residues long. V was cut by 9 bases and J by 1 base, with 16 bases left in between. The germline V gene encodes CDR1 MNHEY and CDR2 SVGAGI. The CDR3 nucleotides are TGTGCCAGTAAACCGGGACACGGGTCCTACGAGCAGTACTTC. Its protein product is CASKPGHGSYEQYF.

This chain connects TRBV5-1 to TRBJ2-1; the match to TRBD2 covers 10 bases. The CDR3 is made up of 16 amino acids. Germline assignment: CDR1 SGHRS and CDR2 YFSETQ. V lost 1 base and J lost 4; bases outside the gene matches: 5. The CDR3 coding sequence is TGCGCCAGCAGCTTGTCTCTAGCGGGGGTGTACAATGAGCAGTTCTTC. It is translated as CASSLSLAGVYNEQFF.

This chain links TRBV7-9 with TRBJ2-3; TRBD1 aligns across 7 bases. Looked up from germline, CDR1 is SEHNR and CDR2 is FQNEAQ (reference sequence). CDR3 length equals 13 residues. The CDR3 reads CATRGRGTDTQYF. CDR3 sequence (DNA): TGTGCGACGAGGGGGCGCGGCACAGATACGCAGTATTTT.

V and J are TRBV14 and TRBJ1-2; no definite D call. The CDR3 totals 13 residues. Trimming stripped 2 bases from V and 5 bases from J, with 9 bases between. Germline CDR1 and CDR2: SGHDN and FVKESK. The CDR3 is CASSQTTGYGYTF. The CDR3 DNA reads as TGTGCCAGCAGCCAAACCACGGGGTATGGCTACACCTTC.

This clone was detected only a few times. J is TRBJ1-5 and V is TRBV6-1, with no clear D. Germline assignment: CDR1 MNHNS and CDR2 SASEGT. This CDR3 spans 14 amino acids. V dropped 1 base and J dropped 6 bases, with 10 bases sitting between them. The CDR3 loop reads CASSEGFRGQPQHF. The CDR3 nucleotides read TGTGCCAGCAGTGAAGGCTTCCGGGGTCAGCCCCAGCATTTT.

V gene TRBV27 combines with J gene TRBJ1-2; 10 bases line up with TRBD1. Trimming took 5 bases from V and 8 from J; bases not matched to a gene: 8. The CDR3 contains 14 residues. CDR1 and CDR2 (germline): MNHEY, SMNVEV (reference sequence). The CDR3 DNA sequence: TGTGCCAGCAGTACCGGGGACAGGGGATTGGGCTACACCTTC. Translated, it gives CASSTGDRGLGYTF.

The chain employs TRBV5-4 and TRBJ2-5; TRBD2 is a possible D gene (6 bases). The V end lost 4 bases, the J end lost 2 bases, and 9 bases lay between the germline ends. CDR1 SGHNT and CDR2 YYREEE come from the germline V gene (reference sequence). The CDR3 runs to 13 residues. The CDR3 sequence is CASSVGGQETQYF. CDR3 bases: TGTGCCAGCAGCGTCGGGGGTCAAGAGACCCAGTACTTC.

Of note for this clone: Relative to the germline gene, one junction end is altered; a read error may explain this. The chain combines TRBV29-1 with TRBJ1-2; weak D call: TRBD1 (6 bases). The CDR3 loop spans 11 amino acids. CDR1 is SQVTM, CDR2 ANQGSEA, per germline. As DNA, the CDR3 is TGCAGCGTCTGGACAGTGAATGGGTACACCTTC. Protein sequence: CSVWTVNGYTF.

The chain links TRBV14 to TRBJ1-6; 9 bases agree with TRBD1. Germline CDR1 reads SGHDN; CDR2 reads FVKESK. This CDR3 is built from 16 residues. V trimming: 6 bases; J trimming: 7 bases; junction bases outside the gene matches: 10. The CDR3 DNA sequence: TGTGCCAGCAGTCGAACCGGGGACAGGGCCAATTCACCCCTCCACTTT. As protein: CASSRTGDRANSPLHF.